The present T cell receptor (beta chain) was sequenced within a study of OX40 agonist ivuxolimab in advanced cancers. Across the whole study: Three patients, one with hepatocellular carcinoma and two with cutaneous melanoma, responded partially.

Clones were sequenced by immunoSEQ multiplex PCR, and TCRdb holds only the in-frame ones, with some missing. The table lists about 90,000 clones, about 90% of them singletons. CDR1 is MNHEY, CDR2 SMNVEV, per germline (reference sequence). This CDR3 comprises 17 residues. J was trimmed by 4 bases and V by 2 bases; bases with no gene match: 10. This clonotype was sampled from an adult with an advanced solid tumor such as melanoma, head and neck, liver or kidney cancer. The sample in question was CD4+ or CD8+ T cells sorted from blood, obtained in a trial of the OX40 agonist ivuxolimab. V and J are TRBV27 and TRBJ2-1; 8 nucleotides line up with TRBD1. Written as DNA, the CDR3 is TGTGCCAGCAGTTTAAGTGGCCGGGACAGGAGTTACAATGAGCAGTTCTTC. This encodes CASSLSGRDRSYNEQFF.